Listed here are 22 T cell receptor beta chains from one sample, sequenced in a study of T cell responses to AZD1222 COVID-19 vaccine. The data were produced by immunoSEQ multiplex PCR, yet TCRdb's version contains in-frame clones alone and is incomplete. The sample has around 80,000 clones; roughly 88% are singletons. The sequencing here drew on peripheral blood, taken 28 days after the second AZD1222 dose. The receptors stem from an adult who received the AZD1222 COVID-19 vaccine.

V usage is TRBV5-1 and J usage is TRBJ1-1; possibly TRBD1 for D (6 bases). The germline V gene encodes CDR1 SGHRS and CDR2 YFSETQ. The ends were cut back, 0 bases at V and 5 bases at J, with 11 bases in the middle. The CDR3 sequence is 14 residues long. CDR3 region: CASSLASGDTEAFF. As DNA, the CDR3 is TGCGCCAGCAGCTTGGCATCAGGGGATACTGAAGCTTTCTTT.

This clone has a handful of counts. V gene TRBV12-5 combines with J gene TRBJ2-1; 12 nucleotides agree with TRBD2. CDR1 and CDR2 (germline): LGHNT, FRNRAP. Trimming took 6 bases from V and 7 from J; bases not matched to a gene: 4. This CDR3 spans 14 amino acids. The CDR3 nucleotides are TGTGCTAGTGGGACTAGCGGGGGTTCAAATGAGCAGTTCTTC. Its protein is CASGTSGGSNEQFF.

The genes are TRBV7-2 and TRBJ2-6, with TRBD1 matching over 8 bases. The V and J ends lost 5 bases and 0 bases, in that order; junction bases with no gene match: 12. This CDR3 comprises 19 residues. Looked up from germline, CDR1 is SGHTA and CDR2 is FQGNSA. CDR3 sequence (DNA): TGTGCCAGCAGCAAGTTCCCGGGACAGGTCCTCTCTGGGGCCAACGTCCTGACTTTC. Translating it yields CASSKFPGQVLSGANVLTF.

The rearrangement links TRBV11-3 to TRBJ2-3, with D tentatively TRBD2 (5 bases). This CDR3 is 14 amino acids long. CDR1 is SGHNT and CDR2 is YENEEA in the germline V gene. Trimming removed 6 bases from V and 2 bases from J, with 12 bases in between. CDR3 bases: TGTGCCAGCAGAGGTGTGGAGGACACAGATACGCAGTATTTT. It specifies CASRGVEDTDTQYF.

V is TRBV19 and J is TRBJ2-3, with D perhaps matching TRBD2 (7 bases). The germline V gene has CDR1 LNHDA and CDR2 SQIVND (reference sequence). The CDR3 length is 15 residues. The germline V and J ends were trimmed by 2 bases and 6 bases, with 15 bases remaining between them. The CDR3 loop is CASSIFGGGLDTQYF. DNA for the CDR3: TGTGCCAGTAGTATATTTGGGGGGGGCCTTGATACGCAGTATTTT.

The CDR3 protein is CASSLEGQATDTQYF. The CDR3 DNA sequence: TGTGCCAGCAGCTTAGAAGGACAGGCCACAGATACGCAGTATTTT. The chain is built from TRBV7-6 and TRBJ2-3; 7 bases align to TRBD1. J gave up 2 bases and V 1 base, and 3 bases lay outside the gene matches. Germline V gene data show CDR1 as SGHVS and CDR2 as FNYEAQ. There are 15 residues in the CDR3.

The V and J genes are TRBV19 and TRBJ2-3; weak D call: TRBD2 (6 bases). Deletions cut 4 bases from V and 3 bases from J, with 11 bases between. Germline CDR1 is LNHDA and CDR2 is SQIVND (reference sequence). CDR3 length: 14 amino acids. The DNA for the CDR3 is TGTGCCAGTAGTAGGGGCGGAGGGACAGATACGCAGTATTTT. Protein: CASSRGGGTDTQYF.

V and J are TRBV4-1 and TRBJ1-2; no clear D. Germline CDR1 MGHRA, CDR2 YSYEKL. V lost 7 bases to trimming and J lost 7 bases, with 22 bases between them. This CDR3 is 15 amino acids long. The CDR3 is CASTNNSVASCGYTF. The CDR3, as DNA: TGCGCCAGCACCAATAACAGCGTGGCCTCCTGTGGCTACACCTTC.

This chain links TRBV6-1 with TRBJ1-2; D remains ambiguous. V lost 2 bases and J 2 bases, leaving 6 bases between the germline ends. The germline gives CDR1 MNHNS, CDR2 SASEGT. There are 13 residues in the CDR3. The CDR3 loop reads CASSEQVNYGYTF. The CDR3 coding sequence is TGTGCCAGCAGTGAACAGGTGAACTATGGCTACACCTTC.

The chain carries TRBV18 and TRBJ1-2, with 8 bases aligning to TRBD1. Trimming removed 3 bases from V and 5 bases from J; junction bases left unmatched: 2. The CDR3 runs to 13 residues. Germline CDR1 KGHSH, CDR2 LQKENI. CDR3 residues: CASSPTGGYGYTF. The CDR3 region has the DNA TGTGCCAGCTCACCTACAGGGGGGTATGGCTACACCTTC.

V gene TRBV19 combines with J gene TRBJ1-1; D might be TRBD1 (5 bases). V lost 5 bases, J lost 6 bases, and 10 bases lay in between. CDR1 LNHDA and CDR2 SQIVND come from the germline V gene (reference sequence). CDR3 size: 12 residues. In nucleotides, the CDR3 is TGTGCCAGTAGTGGGGGTTTGGCTGAAGCTTTCTTT. It is translated as CASSGGLAEAFF.

The chain is built from TRBV13 and TRBJ2-5; TRBD2 agrees at 12 bases. This CDR3 is built from 16 residues. Germline assignment: CDR1 PRHDT and CDR2 FYEKMQ (reference sequence). J was trimmed by 1 base and V by 3 bases; bases with no gene match: 3. The CDR3 DNA sequence: TGTGCCAGCAGCTTTCCTAGCGGGGGGGCCCAAGAGACCCAGTACTTC. Residues: CASSFPSGGAQETQYF.

The chain recombines TRBV6-1 with TRBJ1-5; 7 nucleotides match TRBD1. This CDR3 comprises 17 residues. Trimming removed 1 base from V and 2 bases from J; junction bases left unmatched: 8. Looked up from germline, CDR1 is MNHNS and CDR2 is SASEGT. CDR3 DNA sequence: TGTGCCAGCAGTGAAGGACGACAGGGATTTGGCAATCAGCCCCAGCATTTT. Its translation: CASSEGRQGFGNQPQHF.

J is TRBJ1-3 and V is TRBV7-8; possibly TRBD1 for D (6 bases). CDR3 length equals 14 residues. Germline CDR1 reads SGHVS; CDR2 reads FQNEAQ. V dropped 11 bases and J dropped 0 bases, with 14 bases sitting between them. The CDR3 protein is CAGGDIRSGNTIYF. CDR3 coding DNA: TGTGCCGGCGGGGACATCCGCTCTGGAAACACCATATATTTT.

The DNA for the CDR3 is TGTGCCAGTAGCGGGGGCAGAGGAAACACCGGGGAGCTGTTTTTT. As protein: CASSGGRGNTGELFF. The V call is TRBV19, the J call TRBJ2-2; D tentatively fits TRBD1 or TRBD2 (6 bases each). Germline CDR1 reads LNHDA; CDR2 reads SQIVND (reference sequence). V shed 6 bases and J shed 2 bases, with 13 bases lying between them. This CDR3 has 15 residues.

The J gene is TRBJ1-1, the V gene TRBV19; D ambiguous. Germline V lookup: CDR1 LNHDA, CDR2 SQIVND (reference sequence). The CDR3 runs to 13 residues. V lost 3 bases, J lost 1 base, and 6 bases lay in between. The CDR3: CASSIVRNTEAFF. The CDR3 DNA reads as TGTGCCAGTAGTATCGTACGGAACACTGAAGCTTTCTTT.

The chain couples TRBV28 to TRBJ2-5, with D possibly being TRBD2 (6 bases). The germline V gene encodes CDR1 MDHEN and CDR2 SYDVKM. The CDR3 is 15 residues long. The V end was cut by 7 bases, the J end by 5 bases, with 20 bases between. The DNA of the CDR3 is TGTGCCAGCACAAACGCCGGGAGCCCGGACGAGACCCAGTACTTC. It encodes CASTNAGSPDETQYF.

This clone turned up a few times. The chain has TRBV10-3 and TRBJ1-1; TRBD1 matches at 8 bases. The CDR3 has 15 residues. Trimming took 2 bases from V and 1 from J; bases not matched to a gene: 3. Germline assignment: CDR1 ENHRY and CDR2 SYGVKD. CDR3 sequence (DNA): TGTGCCATCAGTGAGGACAGGGGCGCGAACACTGAAGCTTTCTTT. As protein: CAISEDRGANTEAFF.

The chain couples TRBV19 to TRBJ1-5; TRBD1 is a possible D gene (5 bases). The germline V gene has CDR1 LNHDA and CDR2 SQIVND (reference sequence). The length of the CDR3 is 12 residues. Deletions cut 3 bases from V and 7 bases from J, with 7 bases between. The CDR3 reads CASSIGQQPQHF. The DNA of the CDR3 is TGTGCCAGTAGTATTGGACAACAGCCCCAGCATTTT. Based on the CDR3 plus reference TRBV19 and TRBJ1-5, the full variable domain is DGGITQSPKYLFRKEGQNVTLSCEQNLNHDAMYWYRQDPGQGLRLIYYSQIVNDFQKGDIAEGYSVSREKKESFPLTVTSAQKNPTAFYLCASSIGQQPQHFGDGTRLSIL.

J is TRBJ2-3 and V is TRBV29-1, with 10 bases lining up with TRBD2. J was trimmed by 4 bases and V by 2 bases; bases with no gene match: 3. The CDR3 sequence is 14 residues long. Germline lookup yields CDR1 SQVTM and CDR2 ANQGSEA. The CDR3 protein is CSVEPSGGADTQYF. In DNA form, the CDR3 reads TGCAGCGTTGAACCTAGCGGGGGAGCAGATACGCAGTATTTT.

The V call is TRBV28, the J call TRBJ2-6, with D perhaps matching TRBD1 (6 bases). Germline CDR1 reads MDHEN; CDR2 reads SYDVKM. V dropped 9 bases and J dropped 0 bases, with 12 bases sitting between them. The CDR3 has 15 residues. In DNA form, the CDR3 reads TGTGCCAGTGGACAGTTTAGCTCTGGGGCCAACGTCCTGACTTTC. This codes for CASGQFSSGANVLTF.

This chain uses TRBV19 with TRBJ1-6; D is possibly TRBD1 (5 bases). V lost 3 bases, J lost 8 bases, and 14 bases lay in between. This CDR3 contains 15 residues. The germline CDR1 and CDR2 sequences are LNHDA and SQIVND (reference sequence). CDR3 sequence (DNA): TGTGCCAGTAGTATCTACCAGGGTGGGGATTCACCCCTCCACTTT. The encoded protein is CASSIYQGGDSPLHF.